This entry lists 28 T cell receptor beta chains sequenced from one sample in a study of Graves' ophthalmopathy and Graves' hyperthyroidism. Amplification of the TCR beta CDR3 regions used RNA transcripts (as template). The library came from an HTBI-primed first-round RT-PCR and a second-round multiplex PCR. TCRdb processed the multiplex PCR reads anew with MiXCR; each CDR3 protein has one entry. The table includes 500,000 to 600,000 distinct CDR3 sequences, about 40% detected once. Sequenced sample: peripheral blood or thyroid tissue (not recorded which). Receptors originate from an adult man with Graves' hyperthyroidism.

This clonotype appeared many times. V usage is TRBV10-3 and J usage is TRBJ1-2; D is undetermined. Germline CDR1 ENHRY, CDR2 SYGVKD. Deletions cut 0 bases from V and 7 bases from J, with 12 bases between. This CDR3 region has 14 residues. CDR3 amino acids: CAISESLTAGGYTF. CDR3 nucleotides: TGTGCCATCAGTGAGTCTCTAACAGCGGGTGGCTACACCTTC.

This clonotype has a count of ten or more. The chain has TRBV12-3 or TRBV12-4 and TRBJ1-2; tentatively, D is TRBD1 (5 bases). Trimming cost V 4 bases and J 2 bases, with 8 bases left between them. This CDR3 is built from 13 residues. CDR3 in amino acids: CASSSGGNYGYTF. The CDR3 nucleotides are TGTGCCAGCAGTTCGGGGGGAAACTATGGCTACACCTTC.

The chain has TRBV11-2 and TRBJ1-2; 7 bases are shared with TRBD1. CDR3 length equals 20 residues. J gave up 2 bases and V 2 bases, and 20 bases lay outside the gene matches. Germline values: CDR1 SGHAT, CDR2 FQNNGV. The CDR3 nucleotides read TGTGCCAGCAGCTTACCCCGGGCCCTGAATAGACAGGGATTAAACTATGGCTACACCTTC. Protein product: CASSLPRALNRQGLNYGYTF.

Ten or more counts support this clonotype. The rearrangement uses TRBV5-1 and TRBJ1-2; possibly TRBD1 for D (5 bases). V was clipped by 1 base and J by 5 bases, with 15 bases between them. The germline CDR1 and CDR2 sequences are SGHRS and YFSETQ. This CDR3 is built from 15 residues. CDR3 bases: TGCGCCAGCAGCTTGATAACGGCAGGGACTTATGGCTACACCTTC. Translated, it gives CASSLITAGTYGYTF.

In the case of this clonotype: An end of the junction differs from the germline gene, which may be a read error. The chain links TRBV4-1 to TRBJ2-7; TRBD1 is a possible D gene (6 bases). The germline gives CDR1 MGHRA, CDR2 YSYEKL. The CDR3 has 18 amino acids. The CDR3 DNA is TGCGCCGGCAGCCAAGAAGAGGGGGTTGGGACCCTAAACTACGAGCAGTACTTC. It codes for CAGSQEEGVGTLNYEQYF.

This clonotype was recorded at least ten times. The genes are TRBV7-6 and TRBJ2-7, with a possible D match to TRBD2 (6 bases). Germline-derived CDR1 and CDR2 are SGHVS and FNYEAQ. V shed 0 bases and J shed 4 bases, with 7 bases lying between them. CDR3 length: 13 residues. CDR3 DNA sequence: TGTGCCAGCAGCTTAGCGCGGGGTTACGAGCAGTACTTC. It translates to CASSLARGYEQYF.

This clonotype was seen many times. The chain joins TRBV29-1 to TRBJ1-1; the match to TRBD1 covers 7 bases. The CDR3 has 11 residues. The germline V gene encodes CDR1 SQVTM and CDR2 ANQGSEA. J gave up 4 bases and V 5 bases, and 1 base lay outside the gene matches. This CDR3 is CSVPGGTEAFF. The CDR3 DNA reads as TGCAGCGTTCCAGGGGGCACTGAAGCTTTCTTT.

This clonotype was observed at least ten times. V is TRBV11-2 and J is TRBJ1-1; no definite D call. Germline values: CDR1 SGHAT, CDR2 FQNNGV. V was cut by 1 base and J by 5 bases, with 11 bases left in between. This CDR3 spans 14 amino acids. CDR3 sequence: CASSLGHGKTEAFF. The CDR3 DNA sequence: TGTGCCAGCAGCTTAGGACACGGCAAGACTGAAGCTTTCTTT. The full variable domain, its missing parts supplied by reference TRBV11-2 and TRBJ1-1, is EAGVAQSPRYKIIEKRQSVAFWCNPISGHATLYWYQQILGQGPKLLIQFQNNGVVDDSQLPKDRFSAERLKGVDSTLKIQPAKLEDSAVYLCASSLGHGKTEAFFGQGTRLTVV.

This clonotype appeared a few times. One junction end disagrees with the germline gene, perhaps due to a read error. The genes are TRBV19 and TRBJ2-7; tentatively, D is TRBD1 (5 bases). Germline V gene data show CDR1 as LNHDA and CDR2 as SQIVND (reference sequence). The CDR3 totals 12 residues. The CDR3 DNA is TGTGCCAGTAGTCCAGGGTCCTACGAGCAGTGCTTC. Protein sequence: CASSPGSYEQCF.

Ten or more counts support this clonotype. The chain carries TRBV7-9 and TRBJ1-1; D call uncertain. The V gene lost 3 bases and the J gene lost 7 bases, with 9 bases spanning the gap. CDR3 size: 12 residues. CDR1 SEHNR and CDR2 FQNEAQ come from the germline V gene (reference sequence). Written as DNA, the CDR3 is TGTGCCAGCAGCTTGGGCGGACTTGAAGCTTTCTTT. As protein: CASSLGGLEAFF. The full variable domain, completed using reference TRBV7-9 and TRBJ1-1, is DTGVSQNPRHKITKRGQNVTFRCDPISEHNRLYWYRQTLGQGPEFLTYFQNEAQLEKSRLLSDRFSAERPKGSFSTLEIQRTEQGDSAMYLCASSLGGLEAFFGQGTRLTVV.

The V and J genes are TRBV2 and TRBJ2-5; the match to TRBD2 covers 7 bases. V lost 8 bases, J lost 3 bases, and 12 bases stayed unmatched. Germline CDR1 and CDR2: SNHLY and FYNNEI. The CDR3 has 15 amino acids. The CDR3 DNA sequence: TGTGCCAGCGTCTCTAGCGGAAGGCCAAAAGAGACCCAGTACTTC. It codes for CASVSSGRPKETQYF. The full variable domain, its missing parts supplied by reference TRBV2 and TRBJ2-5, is EPEVTQTPSHQVTQMGQEVILRCVPISNHLYFYWYRQILGQKVEFLVSFYNNEISEKSEIFDDQFSVERPDGSNFTLKIRSTKLEDSAMYFCASVSSGRPKETQYFGPGTRLLVL.

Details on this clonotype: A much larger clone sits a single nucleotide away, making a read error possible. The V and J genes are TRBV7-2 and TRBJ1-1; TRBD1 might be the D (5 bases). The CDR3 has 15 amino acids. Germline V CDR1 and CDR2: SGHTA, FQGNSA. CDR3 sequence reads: CASSLGRVKDTEALF. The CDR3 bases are TGTGCCAGCAGCTTGGGAAGGGTGAAGGACACTGAAGCTCTCTTT. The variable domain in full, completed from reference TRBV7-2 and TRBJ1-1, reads GAGVSQSPSNKVTEKGKDVELRCDPISGHTALYWYRQSLGQGLEFLIYFQGNSAPDKSGLPSDRFSAERTGGSVSTLTIQRTQQEDSAVYLCASSLGRVKDTEALFGQGTRLTVV.

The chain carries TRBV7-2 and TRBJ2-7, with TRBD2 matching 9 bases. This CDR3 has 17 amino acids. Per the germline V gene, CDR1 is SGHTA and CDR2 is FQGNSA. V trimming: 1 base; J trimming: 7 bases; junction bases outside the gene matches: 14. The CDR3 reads CASSLGRPSGVYNEQYF. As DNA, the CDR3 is TGTGCCAGCAGCTTAGGTCGTCCTAGCGGGGTATACAATGAGCAGTACTTC.

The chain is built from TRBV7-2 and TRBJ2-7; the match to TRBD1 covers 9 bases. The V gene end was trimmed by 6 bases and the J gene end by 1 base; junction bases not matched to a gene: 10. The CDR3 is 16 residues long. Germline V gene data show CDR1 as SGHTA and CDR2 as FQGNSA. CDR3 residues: CASRYRSGTGSYEQYF. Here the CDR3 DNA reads TGTGCCAGCAGATACCGATCCGGGACAGGGTCCTACGAGCAGTACTTC.

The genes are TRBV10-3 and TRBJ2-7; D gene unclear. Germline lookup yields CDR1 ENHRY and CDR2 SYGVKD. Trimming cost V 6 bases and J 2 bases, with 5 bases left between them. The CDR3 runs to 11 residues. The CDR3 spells CAISVTYEQYF. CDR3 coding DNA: TGTGCCATCAGCGTTACCTACGAGCAGTACTTC.

CDR3 residues: CASSILLAGGADTQYF. The CDR3 bases are TGTGCCAGCAGCATATTGCTAGCGGGAGGGGCAGATACGCAGTATTTT. V and J are TRBV11-1 and TRBJ2-3, with 12 bases aligning to TRBD2. In germline, CDR1 is SGHAT, CDR2 FQDESV (reference sequence). V lost 5 bases to trimming and J lost 4 bases; unmatched junction nucleotides: 7. The CDR3 contains 16 residues.

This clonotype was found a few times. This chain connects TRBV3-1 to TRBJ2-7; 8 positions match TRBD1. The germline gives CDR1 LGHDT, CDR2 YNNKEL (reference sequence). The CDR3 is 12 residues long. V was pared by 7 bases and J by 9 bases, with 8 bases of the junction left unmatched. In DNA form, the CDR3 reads TGTGCCAGCACAGGGGGCGGCAGGGTGCAGTACTTC. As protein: CASTGGGRVQYF.

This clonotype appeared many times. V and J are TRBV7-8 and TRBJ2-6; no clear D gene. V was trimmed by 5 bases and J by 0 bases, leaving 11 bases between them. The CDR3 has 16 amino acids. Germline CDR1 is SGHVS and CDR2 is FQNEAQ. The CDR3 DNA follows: TGTGCCAGCAGCACCAGACACAGCTCTGGGGCCAACGTCCTGACTTTC. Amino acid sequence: CASSTRHSSGANVLTF.

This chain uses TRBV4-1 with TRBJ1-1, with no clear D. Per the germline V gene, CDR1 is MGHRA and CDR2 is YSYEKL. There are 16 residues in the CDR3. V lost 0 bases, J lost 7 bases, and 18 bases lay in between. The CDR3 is CASSQDLVTPGLEAFF. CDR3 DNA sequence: TGCGCCAGCAGCCAAGATCTAGTGACGCCTGGACTTGAAGCTTTCTTT.

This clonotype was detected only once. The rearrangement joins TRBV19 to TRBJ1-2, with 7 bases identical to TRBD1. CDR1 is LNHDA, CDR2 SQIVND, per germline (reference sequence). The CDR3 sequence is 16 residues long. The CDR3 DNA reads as TGTGCTAGAGGCGGGGGAGACAGGGACTCTAACTATGGCTACACCTTC. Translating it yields CARGGGDRDSNYGYTF.

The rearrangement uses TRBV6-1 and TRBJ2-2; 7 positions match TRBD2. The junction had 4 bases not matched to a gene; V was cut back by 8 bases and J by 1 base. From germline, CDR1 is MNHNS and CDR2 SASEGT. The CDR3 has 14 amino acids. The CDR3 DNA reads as TGTGCCAGCGGGAGGGGAATGAACACCGGGGAGCTGTTTTTT. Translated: CASGRGMNTGELFF.

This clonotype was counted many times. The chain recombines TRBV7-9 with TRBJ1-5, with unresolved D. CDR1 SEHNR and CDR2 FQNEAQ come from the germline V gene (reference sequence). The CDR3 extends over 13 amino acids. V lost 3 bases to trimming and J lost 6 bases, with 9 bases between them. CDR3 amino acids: CASSFGKGQPQHF. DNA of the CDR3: TGTGCCAGCAGCTTCGGAAAGGGTCAGCCCCAGCATTTT.

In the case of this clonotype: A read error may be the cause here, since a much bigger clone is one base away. The DNA of the CDR3 is TGTACCAGCGGACCGGGACCCCTTCTGACTGAAGCTTTCTTT. It translates to CTSGPGPLLTEAFF. The V call is TRBV6-1, the J call TRBJ1-1, with TRBD1 as a possible D gene (5 bases). CDR1 MNHNS and CDR2 SASEGT come from the germline V gene. The CDR3 spans 14 residues.

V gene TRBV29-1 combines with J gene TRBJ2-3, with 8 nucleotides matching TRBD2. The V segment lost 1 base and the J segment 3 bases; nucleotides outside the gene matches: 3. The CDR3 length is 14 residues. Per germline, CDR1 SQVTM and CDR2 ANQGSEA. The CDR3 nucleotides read TGCAGCGTTGAAGTACTAGCGGCTACAGATACGCAGTATTTT. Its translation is CSVEVLAATDTQYF.

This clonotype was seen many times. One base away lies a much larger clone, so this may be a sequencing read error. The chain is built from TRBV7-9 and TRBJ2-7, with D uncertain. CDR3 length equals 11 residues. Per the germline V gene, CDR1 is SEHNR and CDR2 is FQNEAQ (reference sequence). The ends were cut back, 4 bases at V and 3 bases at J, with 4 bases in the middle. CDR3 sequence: CASSSFYEQYF. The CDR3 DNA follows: TGTGCCAGCAGCTCCTTCTACGAGCAGTACTTC.

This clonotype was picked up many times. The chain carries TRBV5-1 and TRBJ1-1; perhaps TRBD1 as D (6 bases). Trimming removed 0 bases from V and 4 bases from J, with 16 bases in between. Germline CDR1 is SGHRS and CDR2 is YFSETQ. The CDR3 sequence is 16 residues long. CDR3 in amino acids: CASSLDLRGGGTEAFF. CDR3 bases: TGCGCCAGCAGCTTGGATCTCAGGGGCGGAGGCACTGAAGCTTTCTTT.

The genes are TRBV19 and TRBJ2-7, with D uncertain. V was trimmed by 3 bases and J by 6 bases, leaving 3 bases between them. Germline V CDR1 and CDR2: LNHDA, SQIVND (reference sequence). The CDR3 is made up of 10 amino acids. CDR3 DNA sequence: TGTGCCAGTAGTATCTTCGAGCAGTACTTC. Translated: CASSIFEQYF. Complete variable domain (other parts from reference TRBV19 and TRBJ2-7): DGGITQSPKYLFRKEGQNVTLSCEQNLNHDAMYWYRQDPGQGLRLIYYSQIVNDFQKGDIAEGYSVSREKKESFPLTVTSAQKNPTAFYLCASSIFEQYFGPGTRLTVT.

This chain's CDR3 is CATSDGLGSSYNEQFF. The CDR3 nucleotides read TGTGCCACCAGTGATGGTTTGGGGAGCTCCTACAATGAGCAGTTCTTC. The chain employs TRBV24-1 and TRBJ2-1; weak D call: TRBD2 (5 bases). Germline CDR1 reads KGHDR; CDR2 reads SFDVKD. The CDR3 runs to 16 residues. V lost 3 bases, J lost 0 bases, and 11 bases lay in between.